The 13 T cell receptor beta chains below all came from one sample that was sequenced in a study of regulatory T cells in long-lasting Graves disease. The TCR beta library used iRepertoire HTBI primers with Arm-PCR amplification of CDR3. TCRdb re-derived calls from the multiplex PCR reads in MiXCR, one entry per CDR3 protein. The table has approximately 350,000 distinct CDR3 sequences, roughly 20% seen once. Time point defined: persistent/refractory GD, antithyroid drugs over 5 years with positive TRAb. RNA from PBMCs was the source of the TCR library. The sample in question was peripheral blood mononuclear cells (PBMCs), obtained when the disease was refractory, from a patient treated with antithyroid drugs. The origin of the receptors is a middle-aged woman with Graves disease.

This clonotype was seen a handful of times. J is TRBJ2-5 and V is TRBV27, with a possible D match to TRBD2 (7 bases). The CDR3 spans 13 residues. Deletions cut 8 bases from V and 5 bases from J, with 15 bases between. CDR1 and CDR2 from the germline V gene are MNHEY and SMNVEV (reference sequence). CDR3 nucleotides: TGTGCCAGCGGTGGCGGGGGCCGGGAGACCCAGTACTTC. Amino acids: CASGGGGRETQYF.

The sample holds many counts of this clonotype. V usage is TRBV12-3 or TRBV12-4 and J usage is TRBJ2-7, with D possibly TRBD2 on 6 matching bases. V was shortened by 6 bases and J by 2 bases, with 14 bases between the two germline ends. This CDR3 has 14 amino acids. The CDR3 loop is CASRAGTETYEQYF. CDR3 nucleotides: TGTGCCAGCAGAGCCGGGACTGAGACCTACGAGCAGTACTTC.

The rearrangement joins TRBV5-4 to TRBJ1-2, with D possibly TRBD1 on 6 matching bases. With 8 bases removed from V and 6 bases from J, the gap between germline ends came to 17 bases. Per germline, CDR1 SGHNT and CDR2 YYREEE (reference sequence). This CDR3 contains 13 residues. This CDR3 reads CASAGGAFHGYTF. The CDR3 DNA reads as TGTGCCAGTGCGGGGGGCGCTTTCCATGGCTACACCTTC.

This chain links TRBV30 with TRBJ2-3; 14 nucleotides align to TRBD2. CDR3 length: 15 amino acids. Germline CDR1 and CDR2: GTSNPN and SVGIG (reference sequence). The trim removed 5 bases at V and 6 bases at J, leaving 7 bases unmatched. The DNA of the CDR3 is TGTGCCTGGGGCGGGACTAGCGGGAGTTCGGATACGCAGTATTTT. Translating it yields CAWGGTSGSSDTQYF.

This clonotype was counted many times. The rearrangement links TRBV7-8 to TRBJ2-5; D is perhaps TRBD2 (6 bases). V dropped 1 base and J dropped 5 bases, with 17 bases sitting between them. CDR3 length equals 16 residues. The germline V gene has CDR1 SGHVS and CDR2 FQNEAQ. The CDR3 DNA sequence: TGTGCCAGCAGCTTAGGGTTGGCGGGAAGGCGGGAGACCCAGTACTTC. Translation: CASSLGLAGRRETQYF.

This CDR3 reads CASSLAPSGLVEIPETQYF. CDR3 nucleotide sequence: TGTGCCAGCAGCTTAGCCCCTAGCGGGCTGGTGGAGATACCGGAGACCCAGTACTTC. The chain combines TRBV11-2 with TRBJ2-5; 8 nucleotides agree with TRBD2. The CDR3 has 19 amino acids. V lost 1 base to trimming and J lost 5 bases; unmatched junction nucleotides: 18. Germline values: CDR1 SGHAT, CDR2 FQNNGV.

Ten or more counts support this clonotype. The rearrangement uses TRBV28 and TRBJ2-7; the D gene is possibly TRBD2 (7 bases). Trimming cost V 7 bases and J 4 bases, with 20 bases left between them. Germline lookup yields CDR1 MDHEN and CDR2 SYDVKM. CDR3 length: 15 amino acids. CDR3 DNA: TGTGCCAGCACCCAAGGGGGAGCGGGGATTTACGAGCAGTACTTC. It is translated as CASTQGGAGIYEQYF.

This clonotype was picked up many times. V and J are TRBV12-3 or TRBV12-4 and TRBJ2-7, with TRBD2 matching over 7 bases. J was trimmed by 6 bases and V by 1 base; bases with no gene match: 18. The CDR3 consists of 18 residues. The CDR3 bases are TGTGCCAGCAGTTTAGAGGTCTTCGGGGGAGGGTCGGTTAGCGAGCAGTACTTC. Protein sequence: CASSLEVFGGGSVSEQYF.

This clonotype was observed at least ten times. This chain uses TRBV27 with TRBJ2-7; 13 positions agree with TRBD2. V lost 6 bases, J lost 2 bases, and 7 bases stayed unmatched. CDR1 and CDR2 (germline): MNHEY, SMNVEV (reference sequence). This CDR3 has 16 residues. The CDR3 is CASSSGLAGAPYEQYF. The CDR3 DNA reads TGTGCCAGCAGCTCCGGACTAGCGGGAGCCCCCTACGAGCAGTACTTC.

This clonotype has only a few counts. V and J are TRBV7-2 and TRBJ1-6; maybe TRBD1 (5 bases). The CDR3 loop spans 16 amino acids. The ends were cut back, 5 bases at V and 9 bases at J, with 20 bases in the middle. The germline CDR1 and CDR2 sequences are SGHTA and FQGNSA. CDR3 bases: TGTGCCAGCAGCCCTAATGGGGGGGGAAATAGTTCACCCCTCCACTTT. Translating it yields CASSPNGGGNSSPLHF.

This clonotype was seen ten or more times. The chain combines TRBV20-1 with TRBJ2-4; tentative D call: TRBD1 (6 bases). The CDR3 loop spans 16 amino acids. Per germline, CDR1 DFQATT and CDR2 SNEGSKA (reference sequence). V was pared by 3 bases and J by 4 bases, with 19 bases between. Here the CDR3 reads CSASKPPQGPKNIQYF. DNA for the CDR3: TGCAGTGCTAGTAAACCACCACAGGGCCCAAAAAACATTCAGTACTTC.

This clonotype was recorded at least ten times. The chain uses TRBV20-1 and TRBJ2-4; D is possibly TRBD1 (6 bases). The CDR3 consists of 11 residues. Trimming took off 5 bases at V and 7 bases at J, with 9 bases between the two ends. From germline, CDR1 is DFQATT and CDR2 SNEGSKA (reference sequence). The CDR3 here is CSAVRGNIQYF. DNA of the CDR3: TGCAGTGCTGTCAGGGGCAACATTCAGTACTTC.

CDR3 nucleotides: TGTGCCATAGCAGAGGTCGCTGGAAACACCATATATTTT. Residues: CAIAEVAGNTIYF. The rearrangement uses TRBV10-3 and TRBJ1-3, with no clear D. CDR1 and CDR2 from the germline V gene are ENHRY and SYGVKD. This CDR3 has 13 amino acids. Trimming took off 9 bases at V and 2 bases at J, with 11 bases between the two ends.